This is a list of T cell receptor beta chains from one sample in a study of T cell repertoires in cytomegalovirus infection. One entry per CDR3 protein, called by TCRdb with MiXCR from the reads. This sample has about 300,000 distinct CDR3 sequences, with 9.6% found just once. Sequenced sample: PBMCs. The receptors here all came from a human donor in good health (CMV status not recorded). Some clones in this sample may be carry-over from other donors' samples. Both conserved end residues are part of each CDR3. A D gene is named only where the DNA matches it firmly. For some rows the clone size is stated as once, few or many, or as a class when expanded; others skip it.

D,J,V,size,DNA,CDR3
.,TRBJ1-4,TRBV6-5,many,TGTGCCAGCAGTTACTATTCGGGCGTTACAGGACAAAAACTGTTTTTT,CASSYYSGVTGQKLFF
.,TRBJ2-3,TRBV7-8,many,TGTGCCAGCAGCTTAGCAGGGTCCAACACAGATACGCAGTATTTT,CASSLAGSNTDTQYF
TRBD1,TRBJ1-2,TRBV20-1,many,TGCAGTGCTAGGAGACGGACAGGGAAAAACTATGGCTACACCTTC,CSARRRTGKNYGYTF
TRBD1,TRBJ1-1,TRBV6-1,many,TGTGCCAGCAGTCGCCGGACAGGGGGCACGAACACTGAAGCTTTCTTT,CASSRRTGGTNTEAFF
TRBD2,TRBJ2-5,TRBV4-1,.,TGCGCCAGCAGCCAAGTTAGCGGGGCAGAGACCCAGTACTTC,CASSQVSGAETQYF
.,TRBJ1-2,TRBV6-6,.,TGTGCCAGCAGTTATGGGTCGATGGGCTACACCTTC,CASSYGSMGYTF
TRBD1,TRBJ1-1,TRBV7-8,many,TGTGCCAGCAGCCCCGGACAGGGGAGTGGTGAAGCTTTCTTT,CASSPGQGSGEAFF
.,TRBJ2-7,TRBV20-1,few,TGCAGTGCTAGAGACCGGCGGGCCAATTCCTACGAGCAGTACTTC,CSARDRRANSYEQYF
.,TRBJ1-1,TRBV28,few,TGTGCCAGCAGAACCGTGGTGTGGAACACTGAAGCTTTCTTT,CASRTVVWNTEAFF
.,TRBJ2-5,TRBV6-2/TRBV6-3,many,TGTGCCAGCACCAGATGGAGCGGTCCAACGGAGACCCAGTACTTC,CASTRWSGPTETQYF
.,TRBJ1-2,TRBV5-6,few,TGTGCCAGCAGCTTGGGTTCAGACTATGGCTACACCTTC,CASSLGSDYGYTF
.,TRBJ1-1,TRBV19,many,TGTGCCAGTAGTACCTTCCAGGGGATGAACACTGAAGCTTTCTTT,CASSTFQGMNTEAFF
.,TRBJ2-2,TRBV7-3,many,TGTGCCAGCAGCTTAACATTAGGCCTGGGCACCGGGGAGCTGTTTTTT,CASSLTLGLGTGELFF
TRBD1,TRBJ1-2,TRBV2,many,TGTGCCACAGGGGGGACTAACTATGGCTACACCTTC,CATGGTNYGYTF
.,TRBJ2-3,TRBV20-1,few,TGCAGTGCTAGAGATTTTGAGGGAATCACAGATACGCAGTATTTT,CSARDFEGITDTQYF
TRBD2,TRBJ2-5,TRBV6-6,many,TGTGCCAGCAGTTACGGTCTAGCGGGGGAGGGAGAGACCCAGTACTTC,CASSYGLAGEGETQYF
.,TRBJ1-1,TRBV7-2,many,TGTGCCAGCAGCCAGGACGGCAGGGCTGAAGCTTTCTTT,CASSQDGRAEAFF
TRBD1,TRBJ1-5,TRBV10-2,many,TGCGCCAGCGGAGCCGGGACAGGGGTCCAGCCCCAGCATTTT,CASGAGTGVQPQHF
TRBD2,TRBJ2-5,TRBV29-1,many,TGCAGCGTTGAAAAAGCGGGGGGCCAAGAGACCCAGTACTTC,CSVEKAGGQETQYF
.,TRBJ2-3,TRBV29-1,.,TGCAGCGTTGAAAAGGACACAGATACGCAGTATTTT,CSVEKDTDTQYF
.,TRBJ1-1,TRBV7-3,many,TGTGCCAGCAGTTTTACCCAGAACACTGAAGCTTTCTTT,CASSFTQNTEAFF
TRBD2,TRBJ2-1,TRBV11-2,many,TGTGCCAGCAGCGGTGGGGACTACCACTACAATGAGCAGTTCTTC,CASSGGDYHYNEQFF
TRBD2,TRBJ2-1,TRBV19,many,TGTGCCAGTAAGGCGGGGGTTTCCTACAATGAGCAGTTCTTC,CASKAGVSYNEQFF
.,TRBJ1-1,TRBV7-2,many,TGTGCCAGCAGCCTTAGAAGGAGTAATCGGGAAGCTTTCTTT,CASSLRRSNREAFF